The clone carrying this T cell receptor beta chain has at least ten counts. The target antigen is unknown. This sample was taken from a study of early T cells in non-severe SARS-CoV-2 infection. General observations from the study: The matching step, a VDJdb search, favored anti-spike CD8 responses and missed private and CD4 specificities.

TCRdb fed the 5' RACE reads into MiXCR, producing one record per CDR3 protein. This sample has under 30,000 distinct CDR3 sequences, with about 5.7% found just once. This CDR3 has 15 amino acids. The V end lost 2 bases, the J end lost 2 bases, and 13 bases lay between the germline ends. The germline gives CDR1 MNHEY, CDR2 SMNVEV (reference sequence). The chain uses TRBV27 and TRBJ2-7; D remains unclear. Sequencing was performed on whole blood. The receptor was derived from an adult who was a healthcare worker with PCR-confirmed SARS-CoV-2 infection or an uninfected control (not recorded which). The CDR3 sequence is CASSLTLGQTYEQYF. DNA of the CDR3: TGTGCCAGCAGTTTAACGCTTGGGCAGACCTACGAGCAGTACTTC.